This T cell receptor (beta chain) was captured in a study of blood T cell repertoires in COVID-19. Across the whole study: There were acute and convalescent COVID-19 samples, and they came from the United States, Italy and Spain. Sources were T cells, B-cell-depleted T cells, or PBMCs; the material itself was cDNA or gDNA.

Under the authors' procedure: The assay estimated nucleated cells by amplifying reference gene primers. Some clones are missing from TCRdb's copy, which holds only in-frame ones; the method was immunoSEQ multiplex PCR. V, J and clone size are those of that table, while D and trimming were read from the DNA. The repertoire holds a few hundred thousand clones, with approximately 86% as singletons. The receptor was derived from a woman older than 75 with acute or convalescent COVID-19. The sequenced sample consisted of peripheral blood.

For the CDR3, the DNA is TGTGCCAGCAGCTCCGGGACAGGCAGTATTGTGGAGCTGTTTTTT. Translated, it gives CASSSGTGSIVELFF. The chain links TRBV7-2 to TRBJ2-2, with 8 bases aligning to TRBD1. V lost 4 bases to trimming and J lost 10 bases; unmatched junction nucleotides: 11. This CDR3 is 15 amino acids long. Germline CDR1 and CDR2: SGHTA and FQGNSA. Based on the CDR3 plus reference TRBV7-2 and TRBJ2-2, the full variable domain is GAGVSQSPSNKVTEKGKDVELRCDPISGHTALYWYRQSLGQGLEFLIYFQGNSAPDKSGLPSDRFSAERTGGSVSTLTIQRTQQEDSAVYLCASSSGTGSIVELFFGEGSRLTVL.